This is a list of T cell receptor beta chains from one sample in a study of preoperative IRX-2 immunotherapy in early breast cancer. The data were produced by immunoSEQ multiplex PCR, yet TCRdb's version contains in-frame clones alone and is incomplete. The sample shows tens of thousands of clones, roughly nine tenths of them seen only once. Source: tumor tissue, taken after IRX-2 immunotherapy. The receptor set was obtained from a human donor with breast cancer. Both conserved end residues are part of each CDR3. A D gene is named only where the DNA matches it firmly. Expanded clones are given a class, and other clones once, few, many or no size at all.

V gene: TRBV29-1
clone size: -
D gene: -
CDR3 length: 12
J gene: TRBJ2-5
CDR3 DNA: TGCAGCGTTGACAGGGGACGGGAGACCCAGTACTTC
CDR3 protein: CSVDRGRETQYF

V gene: TRBV6-8
clone size: -
D gene: -
CDR3 length: 15
J gene: TRBJ1-5
CDR3 DNA: TGTGCCAGCAGGGCGACAGCTTATAGCAATCAGCCCCAGCATTTT
CDR3 protein: CASRATAYSNQPQHF

V gene: TRBV19
clone size: -
D gene: TRBD2
CDR3 length: 12
J gene: TRBJ2-1
CDR3 DNA: TGTGCCAGTACCGGCGGGAGTGTTGAGCAGTTCTTC
CDR3 protein: CASTGGSVEQFF

V gene: TRBV5-1
clone size: -
D gene: TRBD1
CDR3 length: 15
J gene: TRBJ1-4
CDR3 DNA: TGCGCCAGCAGCTTCCAGGGACAGCTTAATGAAAAACTGTTTTTT
CDR3 protein: CASSFQGQLNEKLFF

V gene: TRBV1
clone size: -
D gene: -
CDR3 length: 19
J gene: TRBJ1-5
CDR3 DNA: TGCGCCAGCAGCCATGTGATTCTCGGACAGGGAGTAGCGGGGCAGCCCCAGCATTTT
CDR3 protein: CASSHVILGQGVAGQPQHF

V gene: TRBV5-1
clone size: -
D gene: -
CDR3 length: 14
J gene: TRBJ2-7
CDR3 DNA: TGCGCCAGCAGCTTGGGACGGGACCAGAGAGAGCAGTACTTC
CDR3 protein: CASSLGRDQREQYF

V gene: TRBV19
clone size: -
D gene: -
CDR3 length: 13
J gene: TRBJ2-1
CDR3 DNA: TGTGCCAGTAGTATAAATAGGCGGCCTGAGCAGTTCTTC
CDR3 protein: CASSINRRPEQFF

V gene: TRBV28
clone size: -
D gene: -
CDR3 length: 14
J gene: TRBJ2-7
CDR3 DNA: TGTGCCAGCAGTTCGCCGGGGCTCGCCTACGAGCAGTACTTC
CDR3 protein: CASSSPGLAYEQYF

V gene: TRBV12-5
clone size: -
D gene: TRBD2
CDR3 length: 15
J gene: TRBJ2-7
CDR3 DNA: TGTGCTAGTGGGCCCCTGGGGAGCGGGAGGAGTAAGCAGTACTTC
CDR3 protein: CASGPLGSGRSKQYF

V gene: TRBV6-8
clone size: -
D gene: TRBD2
CDR3 length: 14
J gene: TRBJ2-4
CDR3 DNA: TGTGCCACCGAGCCCAGCGGGAGGGGGAACATTCAGTACTTC
CDR3 protein: CATEPSGRGNIQYF

V gene: TRBV11-3
clone size: -
D gene: -
CDR3 length: 16
J gene: TRBJ2-3
CDR3 DNA: TGTGCCAGCAGCTTGGTATCAACACCGGGCACAGATACGCAGTATTTT
CDR3 protein: CASSLVSTPGTDTQYF

V gene: TRBV6-7
clone size: -
D gene: TRBD1
CDR3 length: 16
J gene: TRBJ1-1
CDR3 DNA: TGTGCCAGCAGTTACTCTGGGACAGCCATGAACACTGAAGCTTTCTTT
CDR3 protein: CASSYSGTAMNTEAFF

V gene: TRBV11-3
clone size: few
D gene: TRBD1
CDR3 length: 15
J gene: TRBJ1-2
CDR3 DNA: TGTGCCAGCAGCCCCGGACAGGGTTTCAACTATGGCTACACCTTC
CDR3 protein: CASSPGQGFNYGYTF

V gene: TRBV11-3
clone size: few
D gene: -
CDR3 length: 15
J gene: TRBJ1-2
CDR3 DNA: TGTGCCAGCAGCTACTCCCAGGGCTCCCTCTATGGCTACACCTTC
CDR3 protein: CASSYSQGSLYGYTF

V gene: TRBV15
clone size: -
D gene: -
CDR3 length: 16
J gene: TRBJ2-2
CDR3 DNA: TGTGCCACCAGCAGAGATGTATATCGGAACACCGGGGAGCTGTTTTTT
CDR3 protein: CATSRDVYRNTGELFF

V gene: TRBV10-3
clone size: -
D gene: TRBD2
CDR3 length: 18
J gene: TRBJ2-5
CDR3 DNA: TGTGCCATCAGTGAGTCGGGGTTCAGCGGGGGCCAGAAAGAGACCCAGTACTTC
CDR3 protein: CAISESGFSGGQKETQYF

V gene: TRBV11-3
clone size: -
D gene: TRBD2
CDR3 length: 15
J gene: TRBJ2-1
CDR3 DNA: TGTGCCAGCAGCTTTATCGGGAGGGCGAGATATGAGCAGTTCTTC
CDR3 protein: CASSFIGRARYEQFF

V gene: TRBV5-1
clone size: -
D gene: TRBD1
CDR3 length: 15
J gene: TRBJ1-5
CDR3 DNA: TGCGCCAGCAGCTTGGCCTCAGGGGGTAATCAGCCCCAGCATTTT
CDR3 protein: CASSLASGGNQPQHF

V gene: TRBV9
clone size: -
D gene: TRBD2
CDR3 length: 13
J gene: TRBJ2-1
CDR3 DNA: TGTGCCAGCAGTGGGACTACCTACAATGAGCAGTTCTTC
CDR3 protein: CASSGTTYNEQFF

V gene: TRBV6-8
clone size: few
D gene: -
CDR3 length: 15
J gene: TRBJ2-6
CDR3 DNA: TGTGCCAGCAGTATTACAGGTGCTGGGGCCAACGTCCTGACTTTC
CDR3 protein: CASSITGAGANVLTF

V gene: TRBV6-8
clone size: -
D gene: TRBD2
CDR3 length: 12
J gene: TRBJ2-3
CDR3 DNA: TGTGCCATTAGCGGGGGGTCAGATACGCAGTATTTT
CDR3 protein: CAISGGSDTQYF

V gene: TRBV5-1
clone size: -
D gene: -
CDR3 length: 14
J gene: TRBJ1-1
CDR3 DNA: TGCGCCAGCAGCTTTCCCGGGAGTGTCACTGAAGCTTTCTTT
CDR3 protein: CASSFPGSVTEAFF

V gene: TRBV30
clone size: -
D gene: -
CDR3 length: 14
J gene: TRBJ1-3
CDR3 DNA: TGTGCCTGGAACCCCGGGATCTCTGGAAACACCATATATTTT
CDR3 protein: CAWNPGISGNTIYF

V gene: TRBV10-1
clone size: -
D gene: -
CDR3 length: 14
J gene: TRBJ2-1
CDR3 DNA: TGCGCCAACCCGGGGAGCGAATCCTACAATGAGCAGTTCTTC
CDR3 protein: CANPGSESYNEQFF

V gene: TRBV18
clone size: -
D gene: TRBD2
CDR3 length: 16
J gene: TRBJ2-1
CDR3 DNA: TGTGCCAGCTCACCCGGGAATAGCGGGGGCTACAATGAGCAGTTCTTC
CDR3 protein: CASSPGNSGGYNEQFF

V gene: TRBV30
clone size: -
D gene: -
CDR3 length: 14
J gene: TRBJ2-6
CDR3 DNA: TGTGCCTGGAGTGGTGGTTCTGGGGCCAACGTCCTGACTTTC
CDR3 protein: CAWSGGSGANVLTF

V gene: TRBV11-3
clone size: -
D gene: -
CDR3 length: 14
J gene: TRBJ1-1
CDR3 DNA: TGTGCCAGCAGCTTGGGCAGGGGCAACACTGAAGCTTTCTTT
CDR3 protein: CASSLGRGNTEAFF

V gene: TRBV6-8
clone size: -
D gene: TRBD2
CDR3 length: 15
J gene: TRBJ2-2
CDR3 DNA: TGTGCCATCAGTGGGAGGGGTTCGAACACCGGGGAGCTGTTTTTT
CDR3 protein: CAISGRGSNTGELFF

V gene: TRBV7-7
clone size: -
D gene: -
CDR3 length: 14
J gene: TRBJ1-2
CDR3 DNA: TGTGCCAGCAGCTCCGCCGGGCGGCGGAGGGGCTACACCTTC
CDR3 protein: CASSSAGRRRGYTF

V gene: TRBV29-1
clone size: -
D gene: -
CDR3 length: 15
J gene: TRBJ2-2
CDR3 DNA: TGCAGCGTTGAGGACAGTTCAGGGGTCACCGGGGAGCTGTTTTTT
CDR3 protein: CSVEDSSGVTGELFF

V gene: TRBV5-1
clone size: -
D gene: -
CDR3 length: 17
J gene: TRBJ1-6
CDR3 DNA: TGCGCCAGGAAAAGGTCCCTCAGGACAGTTTCTAATTCACCCCTCCACTTT
CDR3 protein: CARKRSLRTVSNSPLHF

V gene: TRBV18
clone size: -
D gene: -
CDR3 length: 14
J gene: TRBJ1-5
CDR3 DNA: TGTGCCAGCTCACCGGGAGACTCGAATCAGCCCCAGCATTTT
CDR3 protein: CASSPGDSNQPQHF

V gene: TRBV6-7
clone size: -
D gene: -
CDR3 length: 14
J gene: TRBJ1-2
CDR3 DNA: TGTGCCAGCAGCACTTGGGACAACAATTATGGCTACACCTTC
CDR3 protein: CASSTWDNNYGYTF

V gene: TRBV7-6
clone size: -
D gene: TRBD2
CDR3 length: 16
J gene: TRBJ2-1
CDR3 DNA: TGTGCCAGCAGCGTACCCGGGACTAGCGGGATAAATGAGCAGTTCTTC
CDR3 protein: CASSVPGTSGINEQFF

V gene: TRBV9
clone size: -
D gene: TRBD1
CDR3 length: 15
J gene: TRBJ2-5
CDR3 DNA: TGTGCCAGCAAAGAGACGACAGGGTGGGGAGAGACCCAGTACTTC
CDR3 protein: CASKETTGWGETQYF

V gene: TRBV6-8
clone size: -
D gene: -
CDR3 length: 13
J gene: TRBJ2-5
CDR3 DNA: TGTGCCATCAGTGGTTCTGGCCAAGAGACCCAGTACTTC
CDR3 protein: CAISGSGQETQYF

V gene: TRBV11-3
clone size: few
D gene: -
CDR3 length: 16
J gene: TRBJ2-1
CDR3 DNA: TGTGCCAGCAGCTTCTACCCCAGAGGGATATACAATGAGCAGTTCTTC
CDR3 protein: CASSFYPRGIYNEQFF

V gene: TRBV7-2
clone size: once
D gene: -
CDR3 length: 18
J gene: TRBJ2-5
CDR3 DNA: TGTGCCAGCAGCGAGATCGGTGTTCAAGGTCTGACGCTAGAGACCCAGTACTTC
CDR3 protein: CASSEIGVQGLTLETQYF

V gene: TRBV19
clone size: -
D gene: -
CDR3 length: 14
J gene: TRBJ1-2
CDR3 DNA: TGTGCCAGTATCCCTCATGGGGGCGGATATGGCTACACCTTC
CDR3 protein: CASIPHGGGYGYTF

V gene: TRBV29-1
clone size: once
D gene: -
CDR3 length: 17
J gene: TRBJ2-5
CDR3 DNA: TGCAGCGTTGAAAAGTCACCCATGGCGGGGAGTCAAGAGACCCAGTACTTC
CDR3 protein: CSVEKSPMAGSQETQYF

V gene: TRBV5-1
clone size: -
D gene: TRBD2
CDR3 length: 14
J gene: TRBJ2-5
CDR3 DNA: TGCGCCAGCAGCTTCGGGGGGGCCGGGGAGACCCAGTACTTC
CDR3 protein: CASSFGGAGETQYF

V gene: TRBV7-1
clone size: -
D gene: -
CDR3 length: 15
J gene: TRBJ2-5
CDR3 DNA: TGTGCCAGCAGCCGACCTGAGGGCTTGTCTGAGACCCAGTACTTC
CDR3 protein: CASSRPEGLSETQYF

V gene: TRBV6-8
clone size: -
D gene: -
CDR3 length: 13
J gene: TRBJ1-4
CDR3 DNA: TGTGCCAGCAGCGGGGGGCGCATCGAAAAACTGTTTTTT
CDR3 protein: CASSGGRIEKLFF

V gene: TRBV28
clone size: once
D gene: -
CDR3 length: 15
J gene: TRBJ1-3
CDR3 DNA: TGTGCTACCAGCGGAGGCTCAGGCTCTGGAAACACCATATATTTT
CDR3 protein: CATSGGSGSGNTIYF

V gene: TRBV19
clone size: once
D gene: -
CDR3 length: 16
J gene: TRBJ1-3
CDR3 DNA: TGTGCCAGTAGTAGGGGACGAACGGCCTCTGGAAACACCATATATTTT
CDR3 protein: CASSRGRTASGNTIYF

V gene: TRBV6-8
clone size: -
D gene: -
CDR3 length: 15
J gene: TRBJ1-2
CDR3 DNA: TGTGCCAGCAGTGACTCGGCCCATGACGCCTATGGCTACACCTTC
CDR3 protein: CASSDSAHDAYGYTF

V gene: TRBV14
clone size: -
D gene: -
CDR3 length: 15
J gene: TRBJ1-3
CDR3 DNA: TGTGCCAGCAGCCCCTCCGCTTATACAGGGAACACCATATATTTT
CDR3 protein: CASSPSAYTGNTIYF

V gene: TRBV6-8
clone size: -
D gene: -
CDR3 length: 15
J gene: TRBJ1-1
CDR3 DNA: TGTGCCAGCAGTTACTCGGGTAAAGGGGGGACTGAAGCTTTCTTT
CDR3 protein: CASSYSGKGGTEAFF

V gene: TRBV11-3
clone size: -
D gene: TRBD2
CDR3 length: 14
J gene: TRBJ2-3
CDR3 DNA: TGTGCCAGCAGCGCGGGACTAGCTGGGGATACGCAGTATTTT
CDR3 protein: CASSAGLAGDTQYF

V gene: TRBV5-1
clone size: -
D gene: -
CDR3 length: 14
J gene: TRBJ2-3
CDR3 DNA: TGCGCCAGCAGCTTGGAAGGGAGCACAGATACGCAGTATTTT
CDR3 protein: CASSLEGSTDTQYF

V gene: TRBV6-8
clone size: -
D gene: TRBD1
CDR3 length: 14
J gene: TRBJ2-7
CDR3 DNA: TGTGCCAGCAGCAAAGGACAGGGGGTGCCTGAGCAGTACTTC
CDR3 protein: CASSKGQGVPEQYF

V gene: TRBV23-1
clone size: -
D gene: -
CDR3 length: 15
J gene: TRBJ1-2
CDR3 DNA: TGCGCCAGCAGCCAAGATCCGGGACTTAACTATGGCTACACCTTC
CDR3 protein: CASSQDPGLNYGYTF

V gene: TRBV6-8
clone size: -
D gene: -
CDR3 length: 14
J gene: TRBJ1-4
CDR3 DNA: TGTGCCAGCGCGTTGAGCCATTCTAATGAAAAACTGTTTTTT
CDR3 protein: CASALSHSNEKLFF

V gene: TRBV11-3
clone size: -
D gene: -
CDR3 length: 14
J gene: TRBJ2-1
CDR3 DNA: TGTGCCAGCAGCTTAGGGGGGGCTAACAATGAGCAGTTCTTC
CDR3 protein: CASSLGGANNEQFF

V gene: TRBV19
clone size: -
D gene: -
CDR3 length: 15
J gene: TRBJ1-1
CDR3 DNA: TGTGCCAGCTTGGGTCTGGGACACCGGAACACTGAAGCTTTCTTT
CDR3 protein: CASLGLGHRNTEAFF